These 7 T cell receptor beta chains came from one sample sequenced in a study of OX40 agonist ivuxolimab in advanced cancers. The method was the immunoSEQ multiplex PCR assay. This is the immuneACCESS table as TCRdb keeps it, with only in-frame sequences that have V and J called. A part of the clones is gone; compared with another copy, unresolved V genes explain less than half, and the rest is unexplained. The sample table contains about 46,000 clones; only one count was recorded for roughly 86% of them. Jointly, the top ten make up about 11% of the sample. The sequencing here drew on CD4+ or CD8+ T cells sorted from blood, taken in a trial of the OX40 agonist ivuxolimab. The origin of the receptors is an adult with an advanced solid tumor such as melanoma, head and neck, liver or kidney cancer.

The CDR3 region is CASGLGRYDQPQHF. The CDR3 DNA sequence: TGTGCTAGTGGTTTGGGGCGCTATGATCAGCCCCAGCATTTT. V is TRBV12-5 and J is TRBJ1-5; D not resolved. CDR3 size: 14 residues. V lost 1 base and J lost 5, with 9 bases in between. CDR1 is LGHNT and CDR2 is FRNRAP in the germline V gene.

The chain carries TRBV6-4 and TRBJ2-2, with D tentatively TRBD1 (6 bases). CDR3 length: 16 amino acids. Looked up from germline, CDR1 is MRHNA and CDR2 is SNTAGT. The V and J ends lost 0 bases and 5 bases respectively, with 13 bases between them. This CDR3 is CASSDSSTGRTGELFF. In DNA form, the CDR3 reads TGTGCCAGCAGTGACTCGTCCACAGGGCGAACCGGGGAGCTGTTTTTT.

The V gene is TRBV4-1, the J gene TRBJ2-1; 12 nucleotides agree with TRBD1. Germline V gene sequence: CDR1 MGHRA, CDR2 YSYEKL. The V and J ends lost 3 bases and 8 bases, in that order; junction bases with no gene match: 5. The CDR3 sequence is 15 residues long. CDR3 DNA: TGCGCCAGCAGCCAGGGGACAGGGGGCATCGATGAGCAGTTCTTC. It translates to CASSQGTGGIDEQFF.

The chain couples TRBV9 to TRBJ1-6; the D gene is possibly TRBD1 (5 bases). Per germline, CDR1 SGDLS and CDR2 YYNGEE. V lost 3 bases, J lost 6 bases, and 16 bases lay in between. There are 16 residues in the CDR3. The CDR3 loop is CASSAGTGFSNSPLHF. The CDR3 DNA reads TGTGCCAGCAGCGCCGGGACCGGTTTCAGTAATTCACCCCTCCACTTT.

J is TRBJ2-1 and V is TRBV9; no definite D call. Trimming took off 0 bases at V and 7 bases at J, with 11 bases between the two ends. CDR3 length: 14 residues. Germline loops: CDR1 SGDLS, CDR2 YYNGEE. CDR3 bases: TGTGCCAGCAGCGTAGGCTGGGGTCGGAATGAGCAGTTCTTC. Residues: CASSVGWGRNEQFF.

The rearrangement links TRBV29-1 to TRBJ2-7, with 9 positions matching TRBD2. V lost 1 base and J lost 4; bases outside the gene matches: 8. In germline, CDR1 is SQVTM, CDR2 ANQGSEA. This CDR3 region has 15 residues. CDR3 residues: CSVEGGASGTYEQYF. For the CDR3, the DNA is TGCAGCGTTGAAGGTGGTGCTAGCGGGACTTACGAGCAGTACTTC.

CDR3 sequence: CASSLVGGELFF. The CDR3 region has the DNA TGTGCCAGCAGCTTAGTGGGCGGGGAGCTGTTTTTT. This chain connects TRBV7-9 to TRBJ2-2; D uncertain. In germline, CDR1 is SEHNR, CDR2 FQNEAQ (reference sequence). The CDR3 contains 12 residues. The V end lost 1 base, the J end lost 7 bases, and 4 bases lay between the germline ends.